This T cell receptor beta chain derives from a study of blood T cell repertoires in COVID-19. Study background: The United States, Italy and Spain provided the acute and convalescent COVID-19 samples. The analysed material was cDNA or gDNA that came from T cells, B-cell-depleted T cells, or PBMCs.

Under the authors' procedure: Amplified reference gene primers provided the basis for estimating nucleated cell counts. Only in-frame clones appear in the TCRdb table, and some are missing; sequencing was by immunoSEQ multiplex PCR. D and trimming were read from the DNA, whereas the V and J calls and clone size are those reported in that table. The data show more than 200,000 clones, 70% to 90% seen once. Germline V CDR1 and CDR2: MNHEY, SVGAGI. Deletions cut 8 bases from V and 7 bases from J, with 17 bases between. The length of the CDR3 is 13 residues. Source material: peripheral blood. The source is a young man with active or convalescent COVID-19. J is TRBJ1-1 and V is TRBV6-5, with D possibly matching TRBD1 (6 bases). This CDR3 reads CASFSGAMREAFF. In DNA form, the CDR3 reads TGTGCCAGCTTCTCAGGGGCGATGCGTGAAGCTTTCTTT.